A selection of T cell receptor beta chains follows, all from one sample in a study of T cell responses to AZD1222 COVID-19 vaccine. TCRdb's table, derived via immunoSEQ multiplex PCR, lists solely in-frame clones and lacks some. Of more than 95,000 clones in the sample, less than 90% were seen once. The sample in question was peripheral blood, obtained on day 0 of AZD1222 vaccination. All receptors come from an adult in good health. CDR3s include the opening cysteine and the closing phenylalanine or tryptophan. Fields, in order: V gene, clone size, D gene, J gene, CDR3 DNA, CDR3 protein. A D gene is named only where the DNA matches it firmly. Clone size is stated in some rows and not others, as once, few, many or a class when expanded.

>TRBV9|.|.|TRBJ1-1
TGTGCCAGCAGCCCCCGGTTAGTGGGGACCACTGAAGCTTTCTTT
CASSPRLVGTTEAFF
>TRBV18|once|.|TRBJ2-7
TGTGCCAGCTCACCGCCCGGACAGCCCTACGAGCAGTACTTC
CASSPPGQPYEQYF
>TRBV29-1|.|.|TRBJ2-7
TGCAGCGTTTTGGGGGGCGCCGAATCCTACGAGCAGTACTTC
CSVLGGAESYEQYF
>TRBV15|.|.|TRBJ1-2
TGTGCCACCAGCAGAGATGTGGGGACCCGGGGCTACACCTTC
CATSRDVGTRGYTF
>TRBV7-9|.|.|TRBJ1-1
TGTGCCAGCAGCATCAGGGGAACTGAAGCTTTCTTT
CASSIRGTEAFF
>TRBV14|.|TRBD2|TRBJ2-7
TGTGCCAGCAGCCGACTAGCGGGAGGGCCCTACGAGCAGTACTTC
CASSRLAGGPYEQYF
>TRBV27|.|TRBD1|TRBJ1-5
TGTGCCAGCAGTTTCCAGACAGGGGGCAATCAGCCCCAGCATTTT
CASSFQTGGNQPQHF
>TRBV24-1|once|.|TRBJ2-3
TGTGCCACCAGCTCACTCACAGATACGCAGTATTTT
CATSSLTDTQYF
>TRBV9|.|TRBD1|TRBJ2-2
TGTGCCAGCACCGTAGTGGGACAGGGGGGGACCGGGGAGCTGTTTTTT
CASTVVGQGGTGELFF
>TRBV5-1|.|.|TRBJ1-1
TGCGCCAGCGCGACCTGGGGGGAGAACACTGAAGCTTTCTTT
CASATWGENTEAFF
>TRBV7-9|.|TRBD1|TRBJ1-5
TGTGCCAGCAGCTCAACGACAGGGAACAATCAGCCCCAGCATTTT
CASSSTTGNNQPQHF
>TRBV7-9|.|.|TRBJ2-1
TGTGCCAGCAGCTTACACAGCAGCTCCTACAATGAGCAGTTCTTC
CASSLHSSSYNEQFF
>TRBV14|.|.|TRBJ1-6
TGTGCCAGCAGCCTTGCGGGGAGTAATTCACCCCTCCACTTT
CASSLAGSNSPLHF
>TRBV6-5|.|.|TRBJ2-1
TGTGCCAGCAGTCCCCGGGACGGTGAGCAGTTCTTC
CASSPRDGEQFF
>TRBV11-3|.|.|TRBJ1-1
TGTGCCAGCAGCTTTGACCAAGAGAACACTGAAGCTTTCTTT
CASSFDQENTEAFF
>TRBV6-1|.|.|TRBJ2-2
TGTGCCAGCAGTGAACCCGGGTTGGCCGGGGAGCTGTTTTTT
CASSEPGLAGELFF
>TRBV30|.|.|TRBJ2-7
TGTGCCTGGAGTGCCCGCGGGATCGACGAGCAGTACTTC
CAWSARGIDEQYF
>TRBV7-2|.|.|TRBJ2-1
TGTGCCAGCAGCCCAGCGGCCATCTACAATGAGCAGTTCTTC
CASSPAAIYNEQFF
>TRBV9|.|.|TRBJ2-7
TGTGCCAGCAGCCCGAGGGGGTGGGACGAGCAGTACTTC
CASSPRGWDEQYF
>TRBV7-8|.|TRBD1|TRBJ1-2
TGTGCCAGCAGCTCCGACAGGGCGCAATACTATGGCTACACCTTC
CASSSDRAQYYGYTF
>TRBV7-3|.|.|TRBJ2-7
TGTGCCAGCAGCCCCGGATCTGGGGCCATCTACGAGCAGTACTTC
CASSPGSGAIYEQYF
>TRBV24-1|.|TRBD1|TRBJ1-2
TGTGCCACCAGTGTCGGGAGGACAGGGAAATATGGCTACACCTTC
CATSVGRTGKYGYTF
>TRBV5-1|.|TRBD1|TRBJ2-7
TGCGCCAGCAGCCCGGCGGGACAGGGGGGTGGGGAGCAGTACTTC
CASSPAGQGGGEQYF
>TRBV25-1|.|TRBD2|TRBJ2-7
TGTGCCAGCAGTAAAGCGGGGCGATACGAGCAGTACTTC
CASSKAGRYEQYF
>TRBV29-1|once|.|TRBJ2-1
TGCAGCGTTGAAGATCGGGGGACATCTAATGAGCAGTTCTTC
CSVEDRGTSNEQFF
>TRBV6-1|.|.|TRBJ2-7
TGTGCCAGCAGTGGGAAGGGGGGGACAAATCACTACGAGCAGTACTTC
CASSGKGGTNHYEQYF
>TRBV5-6|once|TRBD2|TRBJ2-7
TGTGCCAGCAGCCACGCTAGCGGGGGGGCTCAGCAGTACTTC
CASSHASGGAQQYF
>TRBV7-9|.|.|TRBJ2-7
TGTGCCAGCAGCGTGGGAGACGAGCAGTACTTC
CASSVGDEQYF
>TRBV18|.|TRBD2|TRBJ2-1
TGTGCCAGCTCGGATGGACTAGCGGGAAGGGATGAGCAGTTCTTC
CASSDGLAGRDEQFF
>TRBV7-2|.|.|TRBJ2-6
TGTGCCAGCAGCTTCTTTGGGGCCAACGTCCTGACTTTC
CASSFFGANVLTF
>TRBV5-6|.|.|TRBJ1-1
TGTGCCAGCAGCTTGGGCGGGGGAGGAACTGAAGCTTTCTTT
CASSLGGGGTEAFF
>TRBV4-1|.|.|TRBJ1-6
TGCGCCAGCAGCTCGACCGGGACAAGCCGTGGGTCCTATAATTCACCCCTCCACTTT
CASSSTGTSRGSYNSPLHF
>TRBV11-2|.|.|TRBJ1-5
TGTGCCAGCAGCGCCAATCAGGGGCAGCCCCAGCATTTT
CASSANQGQPQHF
>TRBV10-3|.|.|TRBJ1-1
TGTGCCATCAGTGAGGTGGGGCGCTTGGCTTTCTTT
CAISEVGRLAFF
>TRBV9|.|.|TRBJ1-2
TGTGCCAGCAGGGGTGGGCTGAACTATGGCTACACCTTC
CASRGGLNYGYTF
>TRBV9|.|TRBD1|TRBJ2-1
TGTGCCAGCAGCGTAGGGGGACAGAGGTCCAATGAGCAGTTCTTC
CASSVGGQRSNEQFF
>TRBV6-2/TRBV6-3|once|.|TRBJ1-5
TGTGCCAGCAGTTACGGGGACAATCAGCCCCAGCATTTT
CASSYGDNQPQHF
>TRBV19|.|.|TRBJ2-4
TGTGCCAGTAGTCTCCCCCTCCTAGCCAAAAACATTCAGTACTTC
CASSLPLLAKNIQYF
>TRBV6-5|.|TRBD2|TRBJ2-7
TGTGCCAGCAGACTAACGACTAGCGGGGTTTACGAGCAGTACTTC
CASRLTTSGVYEQYF
>TRBV12-3/TRBV12-4|.|.|TRBJ2-7
TGTGCCAGCGGGCGACAGGAGGACTACGAGCAGTACTTC
CASGRQEDYEQYF
>TRBV7-8|.|TRBD2|TRBJ2-1
TGTGCCAGCAGCCAACTAGCGGGGGTAACCTACAATGAGCAGTTCTTC
CASSQLAGVTYNEQFF
>TRBV5-6|once|.|TRBJ1-6
TGTGCCAGCAGCCCAACCCCAGGATCTCCCAATTCACCCCTCCACTTT
CASSPTPGSPNSPLHF
>TRBV19|.|TRBD1|TRBJ2-3
TGTGCCAGTACAAGGACAGGGGGCACAGATACGCAGTATTTT
CASTRTGGTDTQYF
>TRBV24-1|.|TRBD1|TRBJ2-2
TGTGCCACCAGTGATTTGCCCGGACAGGGGAGAATCGCCGGGGAGCTGTTTTTT
CATSDLPGQGRIAGELFF
>TRBV27|.|.|TRBJ2-7
TGTGCCAGCAGTAGGGGACGCACCCCCCACGAGCAGTACTTC
CASSRGRTPHEQYF
>TRBV7-9|.|.|TRBJ2-6
TGTGCCAGCAGCGCCTCCTCTGGGGCCAACGTCCTGACTTTC
CASSASSGANVLTF
>TRBV28|.|TRBD1|TRBJ1-1
TGTGCCAGCAGCCGCGGGACAGGGATGAACACTGAAGCTTTCTTT
CASSRGTGMNTEAFF